This TCR beta chain was recovered during a study of PD-1 blockade in classical Hodgkin lymphoma. In the study overall: Treatment was intravenous nivolumab, 3 mg/kg every 2 weeks, until progression. The study, taken as a whole, reports: Exclusion applied to patients who initiated nivolumab less than 1 year following ASCT. It was CD4+ TCR diversity, not CD8+, that rose significantly by C4D1.

This clone was found a few times. What it binds is not known. The sample's time point: cycle 4 day 1 (C4D1), after six to seven weeks of nivolumab. Each of the patients experienced relapse following autologous stem cell transplantation, and their brentuximab vedotin exposure differed. Best responses fell into complete response, partial response or progressive disease. TCRdb's table, derived via immunoSEQ multiplex PCR, lists solely in-frame clones and lacks some. Here the sample spans roughly 50,000 clones, almost 90% being singletons. Trimming shortened V by 6 bases and J by 5 bases, and 10 bases separated the two germline ends. Germline assignment: CDR1 SEHNR and CDR2 FQNEAQ (reference sequence). This CDR3 region has 12 residues.

The sequenced sample was peripheral blood mononuclear cells (PBMCs), obtained before the fourth cycle of nivolumab. The TCR was taken from a human donor with classical Hodgkin lymphoma. The V gene is TRBV7-9, the J gene TRBJ1-1, with a possible D match to TRBD1 (6 bases). CDR3 in amino acids: CASRLQGTEAFF. The CDR3 bases are TGTGCCAGCAGACTCCAGGGGACTGAAGCTTTCTTT. Together with reference TRBV7-9 and TRBJ1-1, the CDR3 gives the full variable domain: DTGVSQNPRHKITKRGQNVTFRCDPISEHNRLYWYRQTLGQGPEFLTYFQNEAQLEKSRLLSDRFSAERPKGSFSTLEIQRTEQGDSAMYLCASRLQGTEAFFGQGTRLTVV.